Included here is one T cell receptor beta chain sequence, with context. The data belong to a study of tumor-infiltrating lymphocytes in primary liver carcinoma. Using a constant-region primer together with ProtoScript II reverse transcriptase, TCR beta cDNA was made from 450 to 600 ng of total RNA. Modified slightly, ARM-PCR produced TCR beta libraries over three nested multiplex PCR rounds. With TRBV1-TRBV30 forward primers and a C-beta reverse primer, the first two PCR rounds were run for about 10 cycles each. TCRdb independently ran MiXCR on the multiplex PCR reads; one entry per CDR3 protein. This sample has 75,000 or so distinct CDR3 sequences, with over 60% found just once. Co-extracted RNA and DNA came from 20-30 mg of unsorted bulk tissue. By surgical resection, the patients were treated for their primary liver carcinoma. Patients were treatment-naive with chronic HBV infection. The CDR3 is made up of 14 amino acids. Trimming removed 4 bases at V and 11 bases at J, with 19 bases between.

The TCR originated in a man aged 40-50 years with primary liver carcinoma and hepatitis B virus infection. This chain joins TRBV12-3 or TRBV12-4 and TRBJ2-3; D possibly corresponds to TRBD2 (6 bases). Sequencing was performed on liver tumor tissue from sampling region 4. Subset given: tumor region T4, right-lateral pole. In DNA, the CDR3 is TGTGCCAGCAGTTCTGCGGAGGGCCCCGTTATGCAGTATTTT. It yields the protein CASSSAEGPVMQYF.